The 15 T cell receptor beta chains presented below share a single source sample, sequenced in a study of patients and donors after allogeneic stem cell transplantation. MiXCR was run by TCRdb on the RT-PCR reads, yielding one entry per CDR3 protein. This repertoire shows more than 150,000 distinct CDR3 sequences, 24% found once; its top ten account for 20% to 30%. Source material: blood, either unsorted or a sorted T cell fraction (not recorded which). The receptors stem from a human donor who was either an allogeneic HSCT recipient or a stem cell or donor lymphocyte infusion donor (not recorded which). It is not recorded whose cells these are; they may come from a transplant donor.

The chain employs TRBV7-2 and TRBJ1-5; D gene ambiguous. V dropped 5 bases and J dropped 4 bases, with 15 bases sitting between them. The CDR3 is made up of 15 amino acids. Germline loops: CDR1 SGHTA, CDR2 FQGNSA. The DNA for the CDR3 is TGTGCCAGCAGCCAAACCCCCTCGGCGAATCAGCCCCAGCATTTT. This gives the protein CASSQTPSANQPQHF.

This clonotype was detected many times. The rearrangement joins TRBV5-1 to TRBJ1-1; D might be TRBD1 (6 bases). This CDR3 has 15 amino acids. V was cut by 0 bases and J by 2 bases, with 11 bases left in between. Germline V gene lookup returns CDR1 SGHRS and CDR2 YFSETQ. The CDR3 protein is CASSLVGGLNTEAFF. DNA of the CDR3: TGCGCCAGCAGCTTGGTCGGGGGGCTCAACACTGAAGCTTTCTTT.

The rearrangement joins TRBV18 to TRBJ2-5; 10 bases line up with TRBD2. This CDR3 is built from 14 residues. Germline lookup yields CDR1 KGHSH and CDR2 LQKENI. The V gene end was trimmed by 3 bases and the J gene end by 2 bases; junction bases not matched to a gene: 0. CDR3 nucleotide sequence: TGTGCCAGCTCACCGACTAGCGGGCAAGAGACCCAGTACTTC. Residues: CASSPTSGQETQYF. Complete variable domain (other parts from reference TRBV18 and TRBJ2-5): NAGVMQNPRHLVRRRGQEARLRCSPMKGHSHVYWYRQLPEEGLKFMVYLQKENIIDESGMPKERFSAEFPKEGPSILRIQQVVRGDSAAYFCASSPTSGQETQYFGPGTRLLVL.

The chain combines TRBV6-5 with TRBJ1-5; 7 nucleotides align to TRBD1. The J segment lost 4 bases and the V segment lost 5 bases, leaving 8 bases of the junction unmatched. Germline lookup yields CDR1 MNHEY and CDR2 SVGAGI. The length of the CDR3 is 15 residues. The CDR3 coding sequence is TGTGCCAGCAGTCCCACCGGGACAGATAATCAGCCCCAGCATTTT. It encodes CASSPTGTDNQPQHF.

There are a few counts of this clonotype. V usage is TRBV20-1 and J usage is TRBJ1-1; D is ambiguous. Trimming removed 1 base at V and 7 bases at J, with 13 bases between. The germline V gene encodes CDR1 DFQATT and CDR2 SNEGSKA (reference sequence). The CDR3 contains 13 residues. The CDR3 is CSARAPNTSEAFF. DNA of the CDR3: TGCAGTGCTAGAGCCCCTAACACAAGTGAAGCTTTCTTT.

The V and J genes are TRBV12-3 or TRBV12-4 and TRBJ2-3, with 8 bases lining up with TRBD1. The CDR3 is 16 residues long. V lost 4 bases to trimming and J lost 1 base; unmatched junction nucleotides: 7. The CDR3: CASSYRGEIRTDTQYF. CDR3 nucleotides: TGTGCCAGCAGTTACAGGGGGGAGATACGCACAGATACGCAGTATTTT.

This chain's CDR3 is CASSVVPVIFPSLNEQFF. Here the CDR3 DNA reads TGTGCCAGCAGCGTAGTGCCGGTGATTTTTCCGTCCCTCAATGAGCAGTTCTTC. V gene TRBV9 combines with J gene TRBJ2-1; no reliable D call. Trimming took off 0 bases at V and 6 bases at J, with 22 bases between the two ends. The CDR3 is 18 residues long. Per the germline V gene, CDR1 is SGDLS and CDR2 is YYNGEE.

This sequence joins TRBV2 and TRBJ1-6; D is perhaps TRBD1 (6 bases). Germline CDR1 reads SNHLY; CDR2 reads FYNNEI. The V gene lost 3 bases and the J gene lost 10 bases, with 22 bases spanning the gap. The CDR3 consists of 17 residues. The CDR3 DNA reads TGTGCCAGCAGTGAGTCCCGACAGGACTACATCGGCTCACCCCTCCACTTT. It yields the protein CASSESRQDYIGSPLHF.

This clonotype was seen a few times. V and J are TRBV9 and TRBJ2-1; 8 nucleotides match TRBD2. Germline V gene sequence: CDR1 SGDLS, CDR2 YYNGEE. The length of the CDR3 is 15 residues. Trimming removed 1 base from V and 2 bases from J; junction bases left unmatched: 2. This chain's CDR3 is CASSVTGGTYNEQFF. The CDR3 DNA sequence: TGTGCCAGCAGCGTAACGGGGGGGACCTACAATGAGCAGTTCTTC.

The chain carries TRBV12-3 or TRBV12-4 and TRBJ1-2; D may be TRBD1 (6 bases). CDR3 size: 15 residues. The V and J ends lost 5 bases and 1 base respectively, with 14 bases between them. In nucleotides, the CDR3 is TGTGCCAGCAGTCCCGCAGGACAGCTTAACTATGGCTACACCTTC. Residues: CASSPAGQLNYGYTF.

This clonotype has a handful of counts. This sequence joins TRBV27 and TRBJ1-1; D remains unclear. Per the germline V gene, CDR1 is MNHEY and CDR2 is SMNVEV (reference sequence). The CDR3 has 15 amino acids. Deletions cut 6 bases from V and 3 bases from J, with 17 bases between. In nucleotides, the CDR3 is TGTGCCAGCAGCGCTGGACGGGGTTGGGACACTGAAGCTTTCTTT. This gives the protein CASSAGRGWDTEAFF.

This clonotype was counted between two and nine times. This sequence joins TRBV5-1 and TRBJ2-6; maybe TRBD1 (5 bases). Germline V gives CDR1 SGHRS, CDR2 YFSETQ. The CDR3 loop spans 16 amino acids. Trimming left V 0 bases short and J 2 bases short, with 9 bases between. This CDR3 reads CASSLETVTGANVLTF. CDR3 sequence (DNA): TGCGCCAGCAGCTTGGAGACAGTAACTGGGGCCAACGTCCTGACTTTC. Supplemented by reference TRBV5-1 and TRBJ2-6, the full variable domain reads KAGVTQTPRYLIKTRGQQVTLSCSPISGHRSVSWYQQTPGQGLQFLFEYFSETQRNKGNFPGRFSGRQFSNSRSEMNVSTLELGDSALYLCASSLETVTGANVLTFGAGSRLTVL.

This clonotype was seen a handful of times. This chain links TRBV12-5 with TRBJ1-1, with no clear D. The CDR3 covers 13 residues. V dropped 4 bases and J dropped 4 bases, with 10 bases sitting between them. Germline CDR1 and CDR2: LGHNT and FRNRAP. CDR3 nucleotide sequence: TGTGCTAGTGGTTCCCCTGCGGTCACTGAAGCTTTCTTT. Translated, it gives CASGSPAVTEAFF.

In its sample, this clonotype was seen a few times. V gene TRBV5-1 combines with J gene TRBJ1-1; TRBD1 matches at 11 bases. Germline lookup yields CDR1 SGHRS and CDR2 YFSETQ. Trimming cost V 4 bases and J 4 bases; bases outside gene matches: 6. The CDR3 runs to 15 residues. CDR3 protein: CASSHTGTGGTEAFF. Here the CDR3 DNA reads TGCGCCAGCAGCCACACCGGGACAGGGGGCACTGAAGCTTTCTTT. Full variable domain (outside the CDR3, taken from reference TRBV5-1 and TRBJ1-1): KAGVTQTPRYLIKTRGQQVTLSCSPISGHRSVSWYQQTPGQGLQFLFEYFSETQRNKGNFPGRFSGRQFSNSRSEMNVSTLELGDSALYLCASSHTGTGGTEAFFGQGTRLTVV.

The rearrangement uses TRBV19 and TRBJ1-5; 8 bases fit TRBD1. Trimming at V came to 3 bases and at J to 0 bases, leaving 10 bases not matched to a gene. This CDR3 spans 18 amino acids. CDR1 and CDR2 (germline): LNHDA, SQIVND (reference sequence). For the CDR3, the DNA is TGTGCCAGTAGTATCGCGAGACAGGGGCGTAATAGCAATCAGCCCCAGCATTTT. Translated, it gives CASSIARQGRNSNQPQHF.